This T cell receptor (beta chain) was sequenced in a study of blood T cells in healthy people across ages (dated by TCRdb to the mid-2010s). In the study overall: In model experiments, roughly one uniquely barcoded TCR beta cDNA molecule per two T cells was captured by template switching. Age-related changes in TCR beta repertoire diversity were measured in the study by deep sequencing normalized with unique cDNA molecular identifiers. Donors of different ages were randomly distributed across sequencing lanes to avoid experimental bias. Using the same blood draw, the study looked at two additional independent replicas of 1 million unique cDNA reads for two donors, one aged 18 to 30 and the other aged 80 or older. Donors were grouped into four age groups: young (average approximately 15 years), middle-aged (about 38), aged (roughly 67) and long-lived (over 80). What the research found in general, with its limitations: Estimates of total diversity based on one million sequenced T cells were regarded as lower bounds and as underestimates. Because donor CMV infection status was unknown, age-related changes in expanded clonotypes were potentially confounded. Compared with the aged group, the long-lived group had more naive CD4+ T cells, fewer expanded clones and increased TCR diversity, a pattern suggesting age selection. Bulk unsorted PBMC profiling prevented conclusive comparison of naive and antigen-experienced compartments. As age increased, observed TCR beta diversity per million T cells dropped in a roughly linear way, and a significant reduction was already evident by age 40. The percentage of naive T cells measured by flow cytometry correlated strongly with observed TCR beta diversity.

Libraries were built with 5' RACE. Sequencing was carried out with an Illumina HiSeq 2500. A second PCR of about 6 to 12 cycles was performed with a sample-barcoded 5' primer and a J-beta primer mix. Each TCR beta cDNA molecule received a unique molecular identifier from a template-switch 5' adaptor carrying 12 random nucleotides. Each sample yielded at least 2.5 million CDR3-containing paired-end reads. First-strand cDNA was synthesized from all RNA with the Mint cDNA synthesis kit, primed by a TRBC-specific oligonucleotide. After uracil-DNA glycosylase treatment, a first 18-cycle PCR used universal primers M1SS and BC2_uni_R on all cDNA. In the authors' own workflow: For normalization, 1 million high-quality reads, each with a distinct molecular identifier, were randomly selected from each sample. Reads sharing molecular identifiers were discarded rather than binned into consensus sequences. MiTCR, run with a Q25 quality threshold and the strictest error-elimination algorithm, handled CDR3 identification, clonotype clustering and error correction. A nonparametric unseen species model with Euler transformation was used to estimate lower-bound total TCR beta diversity. TCRdb reworked the public reads: Q25 trimming with fastp, MiXCR clone assembly, productive beta chains retained. All rows with the same CDR3 protein become a single entry with the most common DNA and genes. The V and J calls and clone size are TCRdb's, not the authors'. The sample yields 1.5 million to 2 million distinct CDR3 sequences; less than 50% were counted once. The ten largest make up roughly 2.1% of the sample.

Donors were 35 to 40 systemically healthy Caucasian individuals from Russia aged 6 to 90 years. Each donor gave approximately 9.4 milliliters of peripheral blood, drawn into EDTA-treated Vacutainer tubes. PBMCs were isolated by Ficoll-Paque density-gradient centrifugation, with at least 6.5 million obtained per sample. Trizol reagent was used to extract total RNA from the PBMCs, yielding at least 6 micrograms per sample. The percentages of naive CD45RAhigh/CD27high T cells were determined by flow cytometry on a PBMC aliquot from every donor. Counted from cysteine to phenylalanine, this CDR3 has 15 amino acids. This entry keeps only the CDR3 DNA: 45 bases, framed from base 1. From V the trimming removes 0 bases and from J it removes 1 base, while the gene matches leave 5 bases of the junction unaccounted for. Looking up the germline V gene (reference sequence) yields CDR1 DFQATT and CDR2 SNEGSKA. This clonotype was observed a handful of times. Its antigen is unknown. It has no much larger one-base neighbor in the sample; base qualities were not kept.

This receptor was identified in a woman aged 40-49 years in good health. Source material: blood. The rearrangement joined TRBV20-1 to TRBJ1-2; TRBD1 fits 7 bases in the junction. CDR3 protein: CSARDTGTDNYGYTF. The nucleotide sequence reads as follows: TGCAGTGCTAGAGACACCGGGACAGATAACTATGGCTACACCTTC.